Sequencing of this T cell receptor beta chain was carried out in a study of OX40 agonist ivuxolimab in advanced cancers. Here immunoSEQ multiplex PCR was the method, and the copy in TCRdb shows in-frame clones only, minus some. This table has more than 25,000 clones, roughly 80% appearing once. The CDR3 length is 14 residues. With 6 bases removed from V and 1 base from J, the gap between germline ends came to 12 bases. Germline CDR1 reads MNHNS; CDR2 reads SASEGT. The chain uses TRBV6-1 and TRBJ1-1; D remains unclear. The source material was CD4+ or CD8+ T cells sorted from blood, sampled in a trial of the OX40 agonist ivuxolimab. The sequence was obtained from an adult with an advanced solid tumor such as melanoma, head and neck, liver or kidney cancer. CDR3 region: CASSSPGWNTEAFF. In nucleotides, the CDR3 is TGTGCCAGCAGCTCCCCTGGGTGGAACACTGAAGCTTTCTTT.